Below, 13 T cell receptor beta chains from the same sample are listed, as sequenced in a study of blood T cell repertoires in COVID-19. Sequencing was performed with immunoSEQ multiplex PCR; in TCRdb, only in-frame clones are kept and a portion is missing. The sample has some 200,000 clones, 88% seen once. Sequencing was carried out using peripheral blood. Every receptor here comes from a man between 65 and 85 years old with acute or convalescent COVID-19.

V usage is TRBV5-1 and J usage is TRBJ2-5, with 10 bases matching TRBD2. There are 17 residues in the CDR3. V dropped 4 bases and J dropped 4; count of bases not matched to a gene: 13. Germline V CDR1 and CDR2: SGHRS, YFSETQ. CDR3 DNA sequence: TGCGCCAGCAGCCGAGGGGCTAGCGGGAGCGTTGGAGAGACCCAGTACTTC. This sequence encodes CASSRGASGSVGETQYF.

This clone appeared once. The chain combines TRBV25-1 with TRBJ2-5, with TRBD2 identical over 8 bases. CDR1 is MGHDK and CDR2 is SYGVNS in the germline V gene. J gave up 5 bases and V 6 bases, and 11 bases lay outside the gene matches. This CDR3 has 15 residues. As DNA, the CDR3 is TGTGCCAGCAGCTCCCCCGGGGGGGGTGAGGAGACCCAGTACTTC. It is translated as CASSSPGGGEETQYF. Filled out from reference TRBV25-1 and TRBJ2-5, the complete variable domain reads EADIYQTPRYLVIGTGKKITLECSQTMGHDKMYWYQQDPGMELHLIHYSYGVNSTEKGDLSSESTVSRIRTEHFPLTLESARPSHTSQYLCASSSPGGGEETQYFGPGTRLLVL.

The chain uses TRBV19 and TRBJ1-3, with D possibly matching TRBD1 (5 bases). The CDR3 has 16 residues. The V and J ends lost 4 bases and 0 bases respectively, with 13 bases between them. Germline CDR1 reads LNHDA; CDR2 reads SQIVND (reference sequence). The CDR3 DNA sequence: TGTGCCAGTAGTAGACCAGGCGACAGCTCTGGAAACACCATATATTTT. This encodes CASSRPGDSSGNTIYF.

V usage is TRBV28 and J usage is TRBJ1-5; TRBD1 might be the D (5 bases). Per the germline V gene, CDR1 is MDHEN and CDR2 is SYDVKM. CDR3 size: 16 residues. Trimming removed 2 bases from V and 0 bases from J, with 11 bases in between. Written as DNA, the CDR3 is TGTGCCAGCAGTTTAAGGCAGGGAAATAGCAATCAGCCCCAGCATTTT. As protein: CASSLRQGNSNQPQHF.

This clone was recorded only once. The chain recombines TRBV15 with TRBJ2-4; 8 bases are a match to TRBD2. Germline V CDR1 and CDR2: LNHNV, YYDKDF (reference sequence). The CDR3 totals 16 residues. With V trimmed by 0 bases and J by 7 bases, 8 bases remained unmatched. The CDR3 reads CATSRDSSSGYNIQYF. CDR3 DNA: TGTGCCACCAGCAGAGATAGTTCTAGCGGGTACAACATTCAGTACTTC.

V is TRBV7-9 and J is TRBJ1-2; D remains unclear. Per the germline V gene, CDR1 is SEHNR and CDR2 is FQNEAQ (reference sequence). The CDR3 has 15 residues. V lost 1 base and J 0 bases, leaving 9 bases between the germline ends. CDR3 coding DNA: TGTGCCAGCAGCTTAGACCACAAATCTAACTATGGCTACACCTTC. Translation gives CASSLDHKSNYGYTF.

J is TRBJ1-5 and V is TRBV28; TRBD1 matches 10 bases. The CDR3 is 16 residues long. Germline values: CDR1 MDHEN, CDR2 SYDVKM. V gave up 6 bases and J gave up 7 bases; unmatched junction bases: 12. As DNA, the CDR3 is TGTGCCAGCAGCCCGGACAGGGGGTACGGCGGGCAGCCCCAGCATTTT. Amino acid sequence: CASSPDRGYGGQPQHF.

This clone came up a few times. The chain is built from TRBV7-2 and TRBJ2-1; weak D call: TRBD2 (5 bases). This CDR3 is built from 15 residues. Trimming left V 2 bases short and J 0 bases short, with 8 bases between. Germline loops: CDR1 SGHTA, CDR2 FQGNSA. This chain's CDR3 is CASSLKGSSYNEQFF. DNA for the CDR3: TGTGCCAGCAGCTTAAAAGGGAGCTCCTACAATGAGCAGTTCTTC.

The rearrangement uses TRBV5-1 and TRBJ1-4; D uncertain. CDR3 length: 16 amino acids. V lost 0 bases, J lost 8 bases, and 17 bases lay in between. Germline CDR1 and CDR2: SGHRS and YFSETQ. CDR3 nucleotides: TGCGCCAGCAGCTTGGCGTCCGGAGTCTCTGGCGAAAAACTGTTTTTT. It translates to CASSLASGVSGEKLFF.

This clone is a singleton in its sample. The rearrangement links TRBV10-3 to TRBJ2-7; TRBD1 matches at 10 bases. V lost 3 bases, J lost 0 bases, and 11 bases stayed unmatched. CDR1 and CDR2 from the germline V gene are ENHRY and SYGVKD. CDR3 length: 18 amino acids. CDR3: CAISDPGQGVLGSYEQYF. The CDR3 DNA is TGTGCCATCAGTGATCCCGGACAGGGGGTTTTAGGCTCCTACGAGCAGTACTTC.

The V call is TRBV10-3, the J call TRBJ2-1; 10 positions agree with TRBD1. The CDR3 covers 15 residues. V gave up 4 bases and J gave up 7 bases; unmatched junction bases: 7. The germline CDR1 and CDR2 sequences are ENHRY and SYGVKD. The CDR3 coding sequence is TGTGCCATCAGTGCGGACAGGGGGGGAGGAAATGAGCAGTTCTTC. This gives the protein CAISADRGGGNEQFF.

The CDR3 sequence is CASSLRREITGELFF. DNA of the CDR3: TGTGCCAGCAGCTTACGGCGGGAGATCACCGGGGAGCTGTTTTTT. The chain recombines TRBV7-2 with TRBJ2-2; 7 bases are a match to TRBD2. The CDR3 runs to 15 residues. The trim removed 2 bases at V and 4 bases at J, leaving 4 bases unmatched. Germline CDR1 SGHTA, CDR2 FQGNSA.

This clone was picked up a small number of times. The chain joins TRBV4-1 to TRBJ2-7, with D maybe TRBD1 (6 bases). V was cut by 3 bases and J by 3 bases, with 15 bases left in between. CDR1 and CDR2 from the germline V gene are MGHRA and YSYEKL. CDR3 length equals 15 residues. In DNA, the CDR3 is TGCGCCAGCAGCCAGATGACAGGCTGGGACTACGAGCAGTACTTC. It is translated as CASSQMTGWDYEQYF.